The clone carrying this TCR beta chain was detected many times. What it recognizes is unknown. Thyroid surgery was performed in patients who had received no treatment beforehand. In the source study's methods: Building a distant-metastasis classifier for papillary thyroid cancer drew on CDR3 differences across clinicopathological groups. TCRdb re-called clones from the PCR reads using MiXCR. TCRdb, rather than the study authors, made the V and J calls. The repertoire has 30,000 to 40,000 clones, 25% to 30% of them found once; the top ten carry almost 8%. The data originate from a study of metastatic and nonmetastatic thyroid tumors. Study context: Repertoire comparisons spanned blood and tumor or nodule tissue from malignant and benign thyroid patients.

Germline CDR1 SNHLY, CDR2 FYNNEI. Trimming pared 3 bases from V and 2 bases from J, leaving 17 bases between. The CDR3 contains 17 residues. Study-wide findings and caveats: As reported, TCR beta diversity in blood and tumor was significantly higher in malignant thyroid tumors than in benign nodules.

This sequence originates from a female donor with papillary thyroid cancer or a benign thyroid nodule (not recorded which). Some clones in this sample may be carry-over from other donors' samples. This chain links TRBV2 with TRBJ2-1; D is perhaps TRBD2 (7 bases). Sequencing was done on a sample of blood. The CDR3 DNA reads TGTGCCAGCAGTGAGCCTCCCCGGGGGGCCCCCTACAATGAGCAGTTCTTC. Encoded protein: CASSEPPRGAPYNEQFF.